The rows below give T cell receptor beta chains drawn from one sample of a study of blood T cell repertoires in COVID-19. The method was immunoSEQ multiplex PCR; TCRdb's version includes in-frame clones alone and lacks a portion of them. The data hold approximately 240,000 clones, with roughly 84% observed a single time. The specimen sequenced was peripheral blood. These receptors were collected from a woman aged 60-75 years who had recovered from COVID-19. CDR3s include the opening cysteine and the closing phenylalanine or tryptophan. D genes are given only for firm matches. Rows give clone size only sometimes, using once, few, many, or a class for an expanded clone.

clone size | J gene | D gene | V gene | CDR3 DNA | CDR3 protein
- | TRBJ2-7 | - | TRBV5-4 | TGTGCCAGCAGCCCGGATCTAGCCTACGAGCAGTACTTC | CASSPDLAYEQYF
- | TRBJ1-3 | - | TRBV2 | TGTGCCAGCGATAGGGGCAGGGAGGAAAACACCATATATTTT | CASDRGREENTIYF
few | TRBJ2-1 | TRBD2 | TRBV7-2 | TGTGCCAGCAGCCCACTGGGGACTAGCGGGATGGGGCAGTTCTTC | CASSPLGTSGMGQFF
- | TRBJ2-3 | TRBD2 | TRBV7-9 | TGTGCCAGCAGAACCGCTATAGCGGGGAACACAGATACGCAGTATTTT | CASRTAIAGNTDTQYF
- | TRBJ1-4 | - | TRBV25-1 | TGTGCCAGCAGTTCGCCCCCCCGGGAAAAACTGTTTTTT | CASSSPPREKLFF
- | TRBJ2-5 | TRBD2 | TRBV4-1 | TGCGCCAGCAGCCCGGGACTAGTGGGGACCCAGTACTTC | CASSPGLVGTQYF
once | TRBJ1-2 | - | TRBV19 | TGTGCCAGTAGTATCAGGTTATCCCTCCTCTATGGCTACACCTTC | CASSIRLSLLYGYTF
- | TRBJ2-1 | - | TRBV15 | TGTGCCACCAGCGAGCGGCGAAGCTCCTACAATGAGCAGTTCTTC | CATSERRSSYNEQFF
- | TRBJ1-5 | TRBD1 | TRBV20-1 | TGCAGTGCTAGTGATGGGACAGGTCAGCCCCAGCATTTT | CSASDGTGQPQHF
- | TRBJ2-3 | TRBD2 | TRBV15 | TGTGCCACCAGTGGTCGTTCCCTAGCGGGAGATACGCAGTATTTT | CATSGRSLAGDTQYF
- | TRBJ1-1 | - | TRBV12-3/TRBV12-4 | TGTGCCAGCAGCGTAGCAACTGAAGCTTTCTTT | CASSVATEAFF
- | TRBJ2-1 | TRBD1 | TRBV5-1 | TGCGCCAGCAGCTCAAATACAGGGGTACATGAGCAGTTCTTC | CASSSNTGVHEQFF
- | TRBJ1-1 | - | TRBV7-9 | TGTGCCAGCAGAAAAGAAACTGGGTCAGGGCACACTGAAGCTTTCTTT | CASRKETGSGHTEAFF
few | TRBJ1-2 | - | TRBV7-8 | TGTGCCAGCAGCTTAGACTACAGGGATCCAGATGGCTACACCTTC | CASSLDYRDPDGYTF
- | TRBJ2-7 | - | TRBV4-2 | TGTGCCAGCAATAGGACAGCCTTAGATAAGGGCCTATACGAGCAGTACTTC | CASNRTALDKGLYEQYF
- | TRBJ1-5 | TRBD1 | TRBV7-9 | TGTGCCAGCAGCTCCGATCGGGACAGGGGCAATCAGCCCCAGCATTTT | CASSSDRDRGNQPQHF
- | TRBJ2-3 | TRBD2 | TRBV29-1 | TGCAGCGTTGAAGCGACTAGCGGGGGGACGAGCACAGATACGCAGTATTTT | CSVEATSGGTSTDTQYF
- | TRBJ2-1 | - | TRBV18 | TGTGCCAGCTCACCACCAGGTGGGGGCTCGTACAATGAGCAGTTCTTC | CASSPPGGGSYNEQFF
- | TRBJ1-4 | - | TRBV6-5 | TGTGCCAGCGGCCGAGGGCGGCCATTTAATGAAAAACTGTTTTTT | CASGRGRPFNEKLFF
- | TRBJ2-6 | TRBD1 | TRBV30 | TGTGCCTGGTCGGGGCAGGGGGCCTCTGGGGCCAACGTCCTGACTTTC | CAWSGQGASGANVLTF
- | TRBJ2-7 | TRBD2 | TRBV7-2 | TGTGCCAGCAGCTCCCGACTAGCGGGGGGGCGGGAGCAGTACTTC | CASSSRLAGGREQYF
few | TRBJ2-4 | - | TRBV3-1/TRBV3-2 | TGTGCCAGCAGCCACTCGAAAAACATTCAGTACTTC | CASSHSKNIQYF
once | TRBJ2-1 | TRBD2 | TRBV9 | TGTGCCAGCAGCCCCGGAGGGCGGGGGGGTTACAATGAGCAGTTCTTC | CASSPGGRGGYNEQFF